Following are 21 T cell receptor beta chains from one sample sequenced in a study of T cell repertoires in cytomegalovirus infection. Each CDR3 protein is one row after TCRdb ran MiXCR on the reads. The profile shows approximately 250,000 distinct CDR3 sequences, approximately 8.3% of them singletons. The sample was PBMCs. The receptors derive from a human donor in good health (CMV status not recorded). Some clones in this sample may be carry-over from other donors' samples.

This clonotype occurred many times. V usage is TRBV7-8 and J usage is TRBJ1-4; the D gene is possibly TRBD1 (6 bases). The V end lost 5 bases, the J end lost 2 bases, and 12 bases lay between the germline ends. Germline CDR1 and CDR2: SGHVS and FQNEAQ. The CDR3 is 15 residues long. CDR3 bases: TGTGCCAGCAGCCGGGTGGGGGCGACTAATGAAAAACTGTTTTTT. It yields the protein CASSRVGATNEKLFF.

This clonotype came up many times. The gene calls are TRBV7-2 and TRBJ1-2; no clear D gene. This CDR3 contains 17 residues. The V gene's germline CDR1 is SGHTA and CDR2 FQGNSA. V was clipped by 1 base and J by 4 bases, with 19 bases between them. The CDR3 protein is CASSLDIRPLSGYGYTF. In nucleotides, the CDR3 is TGTGCCAGCAGCTTAGATATTAGGCCCCTGAGTGGCTATGGCTACACCTTC.

The chain uses TRBV7-9 and TRBJ2-5; TRBD1 agrees at 10 bases. Germline V CDR1 and CDR2: SEHNR, FQNEAQ (reference sequence). The CDR3 length is 14 residues. V dropped 5 bases and J dropped 6; count of bases not matched to a gene: 6. In nucleotides, the CDR3 is TGTGCCAGCAGCCGGACAGGGGGGCAGCAGACCCAGTACTTC. It translates to CASSRTGGQQTQYF. Looking up the rest from reference TRBV7-9 and TRBJ2-5 gives the full variable domain: DTGVSQNPRHKITKRGQNVTFRCDPISEHNRLYWYRQTLGQGPEFLTYFQNEAQLEKSRLLSDRFSAERPKGSFSTLEIQRTEQGDSAMYLCASSRTGGQQTQYFGPGTRLLVL.

This clonotype was recorded many times. V and J are TRBV6-6 and TRBJ2-3; 7 nucleotides line up with TRBD2. Trimming took 6 bases from V and 2 from J; bases not matched to a gene: 17. The CDR3 loop spans 18 amino acids. Germline loops: CDR1 MNHNY, CDR2 SVGAGI (reference sequence). CDR3 sequence (DNA): TGTGCCAGCAGCCCCTCAAAAAGGGACTACCGGAACACAGATACGCAGTATTTT. Its translation: CASSPSKRDYRNTDTQYF.

This clonotype showed up just once. This chain uses TRBV11-3 with TRBJ2-2; 9 bases line up with TRBD1. CDR1 SGHNT and CDR2 YENEEA come from the germline V gene. This CDR3 region has 15 residues. The V segment lost 6 bases and the J segment 5 bases; nucleotides outside the gene matches: 7. CDR3: CASRAGTGRTGELFF. The CDR3 bases are TGTGCCAGCAGGGCCGGGACAGGGAGGACCGGGGAGCTGTTTTTT.

This clonotype has ten or more counts. The genes are TRBV6-1 and TRBJ1-5, with D unclear. V lost 4 bases and J lost 5, with 9 bases in between. CDR1 is MNHNS and CDR2 is SASEGT in the germline V gene. This CDR3 has 13 residues. DNA of the CDR3: TGTGCCAGCAGTGCCGGGAACCATCAGCCCCAGCATTTT. It yields the protein CASSAGNHQPQHF.

This clonotype was found many times. The chain carries TRBV7-2 and TRBJ1-2; 12 nucleotides agree with TRBD1. With 4 bases clipped from V and 8 bases from J, the junction kept 5 bases outside the gene matches. Per germline, CDR1 SGHTA and CDR2 FQGNSA. This CDR3 is 14 amino acids long. CDR3 sequence reads: CASSSGQGARGYTF. CDR3 DNA sequence: TGTGCCAGCAGCTCGGGACAGGGGGCCCGGGGCTACACCTTC.

On this clonotype: This may arise from a read error, as a much more abundant clone is one base away. The V gene is TRBV19, the J gene TRBJ2-2; D is perhaps TRBD2 (6 bases). This CDR3 is 16 amino acids long. The V gene's germline CDR1 is LNHDA and CDR2 SQIVND (reference sequence). CDR3 DNA: TGTGCCAGTATTATAGGGAGGCGCGAGAAGGTCAGGGAGCTGTTTTTT. This sequence encodes CASIIGRREKVRELFF.

This clonotype was observed a few times. This chain joins TRBV30 and TRBJ2-5; D unclear. This CDR3 comprises 13 residues. V dropped 0 bases and J dropped 0 bases, with 5 bases sitting between them. Germline values: CDR1 GTSNPN, CDR2 SVGIG (reference sequence). CDR3 protein: CAWSVRNQETQYF. As DNA, the CDR3 is TGTGCCTGGAGTGTTAGAAACCAAGAGACCCAGTACTTC.

This clonotype was seen at least ten times. The V call is TRBV4-3, the J call TRBJ2-5; 10 bases line up with TRBD2. Germline V gives CDR1 LGHNA, CDR2 YSLEER. V trimming: 0 bases; J trimming: 6 bases; junction bases outside the gene matches: 10. CDR3 length: 17 residues. DNA of the CDR3: TGCGCCAGCAGCCAAGATCCTAGCGGGAGTTGGCAGCAGACCCAGTACTTC. Translated, it gives CASSQDPSGSWQQTQYF.

This chain links TRBV11-2 with TRBJ1-1, with D uncertain. The V end was cut by 7 bases, the J end by 0 bases, with 9 bases between. This CDR3 has 13 residues. CDR1 is SGHAT and CDR2 is FQNNGV in the germline V gene. CDR3 DNA: TGTGCCAGCACACCGGACGTGAACACTGAAGCTTTCTTT. This encodes CASTPDVNTEAFF.

There are a few counts of this clonotype. The rearrangement joins TRBV5-6 to TRBJ2-5, with D tentatively TRBD1 (5 bases). Germline V lookup: CDR1 SGHDT, CDR2 YYEEEE. The CDR3 has 13 residues. Trimming stripped 3 bases from V and 5 bases from J, with 11 bases between. CDR3 sequence reads: CASSSQGRETQYF. As DNA, the CDR3 is TGTGCCAGCAGCTCCCAGGGCAGGGAGACCCAGTACTTC.

At least ten counts were recorded for this clonotype. The CDR3 spells CASSLVVGQPQHF. CDR3 nucleotide sequence: TGTGCCAGCAGCTTAGTTGTCGGTCAGCCCCAGCATTTT. The V call is TRBV7-2, the J call TRBJ1-5; no firm D call. Per germline, CDR1 SGHTA and CDR2 FQGNSA. V was cut by 1 base and J by 6 bases, with 7 bases left in between. The CDR3 loop spans 13 amino acids.

This clonotype was observed many times. The chain combines TRBV19 with TRBJ2-7; D might be TRBD2 (7 bases). V lost 4 bases, J lost 2 bases, and 15 bases lay in between. CDR3 length equals 15 residues. Germline CDR1 and CDR2: LNHDA and SQIVND (reference sequence). The CDR3 DNA follows: TGTGCCAGTAGTAACGTCGGGGGGCAAACCTACGAGCAGTACTTC. This encodes CASSNVGGQTYEQYF.

This clonotype was detected ten times or more. The chain joins TRBV5-1 to TRBJ1-1, with D perhaps matching TRBD1 (5 bases). This CDR3 contains 15 residues. Germline V lookup: CDR1 SGHRS, CDR2 YFSETQ. With 2 bases removed from V and 5 bases from J, the gap between germline ends came to 16 bases. CDR3 sequence reads: CASSLDEGRGTEAFF. The CDR3 nucleotides read TGCGCCAGCAGCTTAGATGAGGGGCGCGGGACTGAAGCTTTCTTT. The full variable domain, completed using reference TRBV5-1 and TRBJ1-1, is KAGVTQTPRYLIKTRGQQVTLSCSPISGHRSVSWYQQTPGQGLQFLFEYFSETQRNKGNFPGRFSGRQFSNSRSEMNVSTLELGDSALYLCASSLDEGRGTEAFFGQGTRLTVV.

This clonotype came up many times. This rearrangement joins TRBV14 to TRBJ1-2, with 10 bases lining up with TRBD1. This CDR3 region has 15 residues. From germline, CDR1 is SGHDN and CDR2 FVKESK. Trimming at V came to 1 base and at J to 7 bases, leaving 6 bases not matched to a gene. Here the CDR3 reads CASSQAGTGAFGYTF. The CDR3 nucleotides are TGTGCCAGCAGCCAAGCCGGGACAGGGGCCTTTGGCTACACCTTC.

This clonotype was found many times. The chain recombines TRBV7-2 with TRBJ1-1; D gene unclear. The CDR3 is 14 amino acids. CDR1 is SGHTA and CDR2 is FQGNSA in the germline V gene. V was trimmed by 1 base and J by 0 bases, leaving 6 bases between them. The CDR3 sequence: CASSLEFMNTEAFF. CDR3 sequence (DNA): TGTGCCAGCAGCTTAGAGTTCATGAACACTGAAGCTTTCTTT.

There are many counts of this clonotype. This chain joins TRBV7-2 and TRBJ2-7, with D perhaps matching TRBD1 or TRBD2 (5 bases each). The V and J ends lost 2 bases and 2 bases respectively, with 7 bases between them. Germline CDR1 and CDR2: SGHTA and FQGNSA. This CDR3 region has 13 residues. The CDR3 DNA reads as TGTGCCAGCAGCTTACAGGGAGCCTACGAGCAGTACTTC. Translation: CASSLQGAYEQYF. Based on the CDR3 plus reference TRBV7-2 and TRBJ2-7, the full variable domain is GAGVSQSPSNKVTEKGKDVELRCDPISGHTALYWYRQSLGQGLEFLIYFQGNSAPDKSGLPSDRFSAERTGGSVSTLTIQRTQQEDSAVYLCASSLQGAYEQYFGPGTRLTVT.

The sample holds many counts of this clonotype. The CDR3 region has the DNA TGTGCCAGCAGCTTGGGAACGCTAGCTAGTGACGAGCAGTACTTC. Translated, it gives CASSLGTLASDEQYF. V gene TRBV5-4 combines with J gene TRBJ2-7, with TRBD2 as a possible D gene (5 bases). With 0 bases removed from V and 5 bases from J, the gap between germline ends came to 15 bases. From germline, CDR1 is SGHNT and CDR2 YYREEE (reference sequence). The CDR3 covers 15 residues.

This clonotype has a count of ten or more. The chain is built from TRBV29-1 and TRBJ1-1, with 9 bases identical to TRBD1. The germline CDR1 and CDR2 sequences are SQVTM and ANQGSEA. J gave up 4 bases and V 3 bases, and 3 bases lay outside the gene matches. The CDR3 has 13 residues. Here the CDR3 DNA reads TGCAGCGTTGAGGACAGGGGATCCACTGAAGCTTTCTTT. Protein product: CSVEDRGSTEAFF.

DNA of the CDR3: TGTGCCAGCAAGGGACAGCTGAAGGACGAGCAGTACTTC. Residues: CASKGQLKDEQYF. The chain couples TRBV2 to TRBJ2-7; 7 bases are shared with TRBD1. J gave up 5 bases and V 7 bases, and 8 bases lay outside the gene matches. The V gene's germline CDR1 is SNHLY and CDR2 FYNNEI. This CDR3 comprises 13 residues.